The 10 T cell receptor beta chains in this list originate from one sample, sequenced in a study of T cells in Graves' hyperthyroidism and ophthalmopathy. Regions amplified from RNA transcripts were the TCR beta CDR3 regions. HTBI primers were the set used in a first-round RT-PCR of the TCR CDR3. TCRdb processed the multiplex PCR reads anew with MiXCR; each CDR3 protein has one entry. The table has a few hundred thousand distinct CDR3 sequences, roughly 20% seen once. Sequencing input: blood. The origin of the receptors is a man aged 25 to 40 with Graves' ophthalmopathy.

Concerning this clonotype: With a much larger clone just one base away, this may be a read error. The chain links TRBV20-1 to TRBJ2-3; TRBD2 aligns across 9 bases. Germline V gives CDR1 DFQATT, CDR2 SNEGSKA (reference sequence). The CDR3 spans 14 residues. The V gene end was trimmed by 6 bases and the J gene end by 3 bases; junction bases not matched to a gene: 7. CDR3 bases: TGCAGTGCCGGACTAGCGAGGGGTACAGATACGCAGTATTTT. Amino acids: CSAGLARGTDTQYF.

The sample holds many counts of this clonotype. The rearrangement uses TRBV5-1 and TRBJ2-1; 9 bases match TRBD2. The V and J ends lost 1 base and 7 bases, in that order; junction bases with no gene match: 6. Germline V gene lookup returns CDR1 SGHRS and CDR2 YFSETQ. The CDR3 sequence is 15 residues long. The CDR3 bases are TGCGCCAGCAGCTTGTGGTCTAGCGGGAATAATGAGCAGTTCTTC. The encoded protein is CASSLWSSGNNEQFF.

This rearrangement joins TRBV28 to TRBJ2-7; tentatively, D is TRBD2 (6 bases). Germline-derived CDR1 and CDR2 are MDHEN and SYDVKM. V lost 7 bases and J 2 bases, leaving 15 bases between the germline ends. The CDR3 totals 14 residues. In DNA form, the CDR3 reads TGTGCCAGCACCCCACGGGGGACTGCCTACGAGCAGTACTTC. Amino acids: CASTPRGTAYEQYF. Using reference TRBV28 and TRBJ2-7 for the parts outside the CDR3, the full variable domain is DVKVTQSSRYLVKRTGEKVFLECVQDMDHENMFWYRQDPGLGLRLIYFSYDVKMKEKGDIPEGYSVSREKKERFSLILESASTNQTSMYLCASTPRGTAYEQYFGPGTRLTVT.

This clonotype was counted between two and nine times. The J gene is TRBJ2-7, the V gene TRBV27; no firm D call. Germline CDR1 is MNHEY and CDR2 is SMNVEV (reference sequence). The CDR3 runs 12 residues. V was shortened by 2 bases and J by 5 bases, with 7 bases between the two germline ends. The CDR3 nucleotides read TGTGCCAGCAGTTTAGTGGGCCACGAGCAGTACTTC. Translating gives CASSLVGHEQYF.

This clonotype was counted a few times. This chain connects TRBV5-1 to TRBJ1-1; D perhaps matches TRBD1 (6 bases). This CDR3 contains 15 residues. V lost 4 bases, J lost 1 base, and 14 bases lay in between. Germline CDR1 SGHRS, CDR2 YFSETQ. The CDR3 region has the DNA TGCGCCAGCAGCATGAACCCGGGACAGAACACTGAAGCTTTCTTT. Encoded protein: CASSMNPGQNTEAFF.

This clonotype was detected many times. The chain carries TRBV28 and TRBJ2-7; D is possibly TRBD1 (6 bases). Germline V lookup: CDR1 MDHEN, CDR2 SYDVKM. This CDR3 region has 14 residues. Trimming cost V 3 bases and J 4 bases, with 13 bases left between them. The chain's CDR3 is CASSFWGQGYEQYF. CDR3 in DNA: TGTGCCAGCAGTTTCTGGGGGCAAGGGTACGAGCAGTACTTC.

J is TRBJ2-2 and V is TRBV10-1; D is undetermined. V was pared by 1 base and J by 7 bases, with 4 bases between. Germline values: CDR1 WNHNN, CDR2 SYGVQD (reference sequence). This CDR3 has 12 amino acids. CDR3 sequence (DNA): TGCGCCAGCAGTGAGTACGGCGGGGAGCTGTTTTTT. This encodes CASSEYGGELFF.

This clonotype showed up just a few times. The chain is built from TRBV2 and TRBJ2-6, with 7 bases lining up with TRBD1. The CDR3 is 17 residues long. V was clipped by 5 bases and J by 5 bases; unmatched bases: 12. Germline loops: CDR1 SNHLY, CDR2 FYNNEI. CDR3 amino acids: CASSSRTGRYWANVLTF. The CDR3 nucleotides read TGTGCCAGCAGTTCTCGGACAGGTCGCTACTGGGCCAACGTCCTGACTTTC. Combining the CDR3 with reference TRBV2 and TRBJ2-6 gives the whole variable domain EPEVTQTPSHQVTQMGQEVILRCVPISNHLYFYWYRQILGQKVEFLVSFYNNEISEKSEIFDDQFSVERPDGSNFTLKIRSTKLEDSAMYFCASSSRTGRYWANVLTFGAGSRLTVL.

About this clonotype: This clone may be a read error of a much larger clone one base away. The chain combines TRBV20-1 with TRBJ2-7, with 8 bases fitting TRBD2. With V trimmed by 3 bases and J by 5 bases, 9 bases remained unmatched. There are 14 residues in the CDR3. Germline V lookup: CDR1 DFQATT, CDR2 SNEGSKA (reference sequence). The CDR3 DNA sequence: TGCAGTGCTAGGTTCGGTAGCGGGACCGACGAGCAGTACTTC. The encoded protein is CSARFGSGTDEQYF.

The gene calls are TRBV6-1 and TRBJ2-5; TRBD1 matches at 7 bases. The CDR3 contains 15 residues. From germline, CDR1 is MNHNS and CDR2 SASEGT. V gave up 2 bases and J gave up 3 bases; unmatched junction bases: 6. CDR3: CASSERGLGKETQYF. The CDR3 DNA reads TGTGCCAGCAGTGAAAGGGGGCTGGGGAAAGAGACCCAGTACTTC.